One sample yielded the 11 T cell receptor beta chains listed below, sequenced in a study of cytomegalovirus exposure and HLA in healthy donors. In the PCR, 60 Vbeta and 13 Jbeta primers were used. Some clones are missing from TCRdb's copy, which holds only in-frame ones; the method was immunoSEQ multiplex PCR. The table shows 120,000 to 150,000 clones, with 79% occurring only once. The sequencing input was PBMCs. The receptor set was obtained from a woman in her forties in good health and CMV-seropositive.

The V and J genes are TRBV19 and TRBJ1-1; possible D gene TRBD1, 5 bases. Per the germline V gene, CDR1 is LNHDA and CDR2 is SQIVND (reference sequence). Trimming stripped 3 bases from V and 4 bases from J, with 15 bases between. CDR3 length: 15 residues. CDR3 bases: TGTGCCAGTAGTATGCAGCAGGGTCTAGGCACTGAAGCTTTCTTT. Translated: CASSMQQGLGTEAFF.

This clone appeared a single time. CDR3 sequence reads: CASSVDRVEGYTF. CDR3 in DNA: TGTGCCAGCAGTGTTGACAGGGTAGAAGGCTACACCTTC. The V call is TRBV2, the J call TRBJ1-2; the match to TRBD1 covers 7 bases. Unmatched junction bases numbered 7, after V lost 4 bases and J lost 8 bases. Germline CDR1 is SNHLY and CDR2 is FYNNEI. CDR3 length: 13 residues. The entire variable domain, with the rest obtained from reference TRBV2 and TRBJ1-2, is as follows: EPEVTQTPSHQVTQMGQEVILRCVPISNHLYFYWYRQILGQKVEFLVSFYNNEISEKSEIFDDQFSVERPDGSNFTLKIRSTKLEDSAMYFCASSVDRVEGYTFGSGTRLTVV.

CDR3 bases: TGTGCCAGCAGTGAAAGGGACACAACAACTAATGAAAAACTGTTTTTT. It translates to CASSERDTTTNEKLFF. The chain uses TRBV2 and TRBJ1-4; weak D call: TRBD1 (6 bases). The germline gives CDR1 SNHLY, CDR2 FYNNEI. With 2 bases removed from V and 0 bases from J, the gap between germline ends came to 10 bases. There are 16 residues in the CDR3.

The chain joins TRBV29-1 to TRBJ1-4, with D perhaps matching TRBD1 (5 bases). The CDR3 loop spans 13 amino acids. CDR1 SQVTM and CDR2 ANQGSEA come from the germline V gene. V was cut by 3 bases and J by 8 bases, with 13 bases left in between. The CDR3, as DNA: TGCAGCGTTGATCGGCAGGGCAGCGAAAAACTGTTTTTT. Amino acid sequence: CSVDRQGSEKLFF.

In nucleotides, the CDR3 is TGTGCCAGTAGTACCGGACTTTCGGGGACTGAAGCTTTCTTT. It encodes CASSTGLSGTEAFF. V gene TRBV19 combines with J gene TRBJ1-1; D not certain. Germline V gene sequence: CDR1 LNHDA, CDR2 SQIVND (reference sequence). Trimming left V 4 bases short and J 5 bases short, with 14 bases between. The CDR3 length is 14 residues. The full variable domain, completed using reference TRBV19 and TRBJ1-1, is DGGITQSPKYLFRKEGQNVTLSCEQNLNHDAMYWYRQDPGQGLRLIYYSQIVNDFQKGDIAEGYSVSREKKESFPLTVTSAQKNPTAFYLCASSTGLSGTEAFFGQGTRLTVV.

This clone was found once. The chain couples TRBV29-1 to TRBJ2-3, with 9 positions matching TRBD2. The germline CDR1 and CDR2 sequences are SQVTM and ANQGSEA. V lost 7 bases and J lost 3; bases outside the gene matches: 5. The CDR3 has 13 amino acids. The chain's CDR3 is CSGGTSRTDTQYF. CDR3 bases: TGCAGCGGGGGGACTAGCCGAACAGATACGCAGTATTTT.

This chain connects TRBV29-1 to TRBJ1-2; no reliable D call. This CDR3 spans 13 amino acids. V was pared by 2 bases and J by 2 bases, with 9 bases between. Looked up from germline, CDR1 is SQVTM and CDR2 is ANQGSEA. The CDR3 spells CSVESLENYGYTF. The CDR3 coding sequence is TGCAGCGTTGAATCTCTAGAAAACTATGGCTACACCTTC.

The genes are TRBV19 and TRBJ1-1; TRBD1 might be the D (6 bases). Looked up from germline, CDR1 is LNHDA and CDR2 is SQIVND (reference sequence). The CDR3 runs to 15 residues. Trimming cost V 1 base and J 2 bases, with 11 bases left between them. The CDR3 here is CASSIAGVKNTEAFF. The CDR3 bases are TGTGCCAGTAGTATAGCAGGGGTCAAAAACACTGAAGCTTTCTTT.

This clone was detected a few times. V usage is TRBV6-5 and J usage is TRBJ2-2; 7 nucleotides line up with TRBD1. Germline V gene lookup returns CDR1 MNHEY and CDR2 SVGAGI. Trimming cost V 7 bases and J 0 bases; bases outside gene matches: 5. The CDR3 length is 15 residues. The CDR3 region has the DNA TGTGCCAGCAATGCCGGGACAGCGAACACCGGGGAGCTGTTTTTT. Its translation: CASNAGTANTGELFF.

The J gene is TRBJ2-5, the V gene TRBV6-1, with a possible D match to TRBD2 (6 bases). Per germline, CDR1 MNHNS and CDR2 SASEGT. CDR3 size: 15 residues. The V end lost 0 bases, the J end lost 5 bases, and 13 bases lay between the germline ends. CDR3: CASSEARGFGETQYF. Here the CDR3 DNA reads TGTGCCAGCAGTGAAGCGCGGGGATTTGGGGAGACCCAGTACTTC.

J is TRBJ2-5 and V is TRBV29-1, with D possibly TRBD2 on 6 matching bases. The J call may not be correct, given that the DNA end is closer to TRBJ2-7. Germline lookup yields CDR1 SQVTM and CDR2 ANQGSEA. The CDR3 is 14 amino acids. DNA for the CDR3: TGCAGCGTTGAAGATTTGGCGGGGTCCTACGAGCAGTACTTC. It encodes CSVEDLAGSYEQYF.